Shown below are 14 T cell receptor beta chains from a single sample sequenced in a study of cytomegalovirus exposure and HLA in healthy donors. PCR used 60 Vbeta primers and 13 Jbeta primers. Repertoires were generated with immunoSEQ multiplex PCR, while TCRdb's copy carries only in-frame clones and drops some. The sample has more than 110,000 clones; about 75% are singletons. The sample taken for sequencing was PBMCs. All receptors come from a man between 18 and 35 years old in good health and CMV-seronegative.

The chain uses TRBV4-2 and TRBJ2-1; weak D call: TRBD2 (6 bases). The V and J ends lost 0 bases and 8 bases respectively, with 14 bases between them. The CDR3 contains 15 residues. Germline V CDR1 and CDR2: LGHNA, YNFKEQ. The CDR3 DNA reads TGTGCCAGCAGCCAAGATTCGACGGGACTTGATGAGCAGTTCTTC. Its protein is CASSQDSTGLDEQFF.

The chain is built from TRBV28 and TRBJ2-2, with 12 positions matching TRBD1. The CDR3 length is 16 residues. Losses at the gene ends were 5 bases for V and 7 bases for J; bases not matched to a gene: 8. Germline lookup yields CDR1 MDHEN and CDR2 SYDVKM. CDR3 residues: CASSPWGQGAIGELFF. CDR3 nucleotides: TGTGCCAGCAGTCCCTGGGGACAGGGGGCGATCGGGGAGCTGTTTTTT.

The V call is TRBV5-1, the J call TRBJ2-5; TRBD1 matches at 9 bases. This CDR3 is built from 14 residues. V lost 4 bases, J lost 7 bases, and 8 bases stayed unmatched. In germline, CDR1 is SGHRS, CDR2 YFSETQ. The CDR3 loop reads CASSQGQGLGTQYF. The CDR3 DNA is TGCGCCAGCAGCCAGGGACAGGGCCTGGGGACCCAGTACTTC.

The chain links TRBV5-1 to TRBJ1-2; 12 nucleotides line up with TRBD1. This CDR3 contains 16 residues. Germline V gene data show CDR1 as SGHRS and CDR2 as YFSETQ. V lost 4 bases and J lost 3; bases outside the gene matches: 7. CDR3 amino acids: CASSGTGGVGDYGYTF. In DNA, the CDR3 is TGCGCCAGCAGCGGGACAGGGGGCGTTGGAGACTATGGCTACACCTTC.

In DNA, the CDR3 is TGTGCCAGCAGTTTTCGTGGCAGCGCCCGCTACGAGCAGTACTTC. Its protein is CASSFRGSARYEQYF. V gene TRBV28 combines with J gene TRBJ2-7; D is unclear. There are 15 residues in the CDR3. Germline values: CDR1 MDHEN, CDR2 SYDVKM. With 3 bases removed from V and 3 bases from J, the gap between germline ends came to 15 bases.

This clone was observed once. The chain has TRBV28 and TRBJ2-7; TRBD2 is a possible D gene (6 bases). Between the trimmed V and J ends, which lost 3 bases and 3 bases, there was a span of 12 bases. The CDR3 runs 14 residues. The germline V gene encodes CDR1 MDHEN and CDR2 SYDVKM. As DNA, the CDR3 is TGTGCCAGCAGTTTGGGGGGTTTGAACTACGAGCAGTACTTC. It is translated as CASSLGGLNYEQYF.

J is TRBJ1-1 and V is TRBV2; 7 nucleotides align to TRBD1. This CDR3 has 12 amino acids. Germline V gene sequence: CDR1 SNHLY, CDR2 FYNNEI. V trimming: 6 bases; J trimming: 7 bases; junction bases outside the gene matches: 5. The CDR3 sequence is CASRDTGVEAFF. As DNA, the CDR3 is TGTGCCAGCAGGGATACAGGGGTTGAAGCTTTCTTT. The entire variable domain, with the rest obtained from reference TRBV2 and TRBJ1-1, is as follows: EPEVTQTPSHQVTQMGQEVILRCVPISNHLYFYWYRQILGQKVEFLVSFYNNEISEKSEIFDDQFSVERPDGSNFTLKIRSTKLEDSAMYFCASRDTGVEAFFGQGTRLTVV.

The chain couples TRBV11-1 to TRBJ2-5; 10 bases are a match to TRBD2. V lost 3 bases and J lost 0; bases outside the gene matches: 1. Germline V gene lookup returns CDR1 SGHAT and CDR2 FQDESV (reference sequence). CDR3 length: 15 amino acids. The CDR3 DNA follows: TGTGCCAGCAGCTTCAGCGGGGGGGACCAAGAGACCCAGTACTTC. It is translated as CASSFSGGDQETQYF.

The rearrangement joins TRBV14 to TRBJ2-1, with 12 bases matching TRBD2. There are 19 residues in the CDR3. The V gene end was trimmed by 2 bases and the J gene end by 0 bases; junction bases not matched to a gene: 8. Germline values: CDR1 SGHDN, CDR2 FVKESK. The CDR3, as DNA: TGTGCCAGCAGCCAAAGGGGGACTAGCGGGTTCAGCTCCTACAATGAGCAGTTCTTC. The encoded protein is CASSQRGTSGFSSYNEQFF.

This clone appeared a few times. For the CDR3, the DNA is TGTGCCTGGAGATCTAGGGGGGGCGGAAATGAAAAACTGTTTTTT. Translation gives CAWRSRGGGNEKLFF. V is TRBV30 and J is TRBJ1-4; TRBD1 is a possible D gene (6 bases). The length of the CDR3 is 15 residues. Trimming removed 3 bases from V and 5 bases from J, with 16 bases in between. Germline loops: CDR1 GTSNPN, CDR2 SVGIG (reference sequence). The full variable domain, in which reference TRBV30 and TRBJ1-4 provide the parts outside the CDR3, is SQTIHQWPATLVQPVGSPLSLECTVEGTSNPNLYWYRQAAGRGLQLLFYSVGIGQISSEVPQNLSASRPQDRQFILSSKKLLLSDSGFYLCAWRSRGGGNEKLFFGSGTQLSVL.

The chain recombines TRBV30 with TRBJ1-2; 7 nucleotides match TRBD1. Germline V lookup: CDR1 GTSNPN, CDR2 SVGIG (reference sequence). After removal of 7 bases from V and 6 bases from J, the junction contained 14 bases not matched to a gene. This CDR3 has 14 residues. The CDR3 here is CAYPLTTGRNGYTF. The CDR3 bases are TGTGCCTATCCTTTAACGACAGGGCGGAATGGCTACACCTTC.

J is TRBJ1-4 and V is TRBV2; a possible D gene is TRBD1 (5 bases). The CDR3 has 14 residues. V was pared by 8 bases and J by 1 base, with 11 bases between. Germline lookup yields CDR1 SNHLY and CDR2 FYNNEI. The CDR3 loop is CASGQSGTNEKLFF. The CDR3 DNA sequence: TGTGCCAGCGGACAATCTGGAACTAATGAAAAACTGTTTTTT.

The chain combines TRBV19 with TRBJ1-1; 8 bases map to TRBD1. The CDR3 contains 17 residues. V lost 4 bases, J lost 0 bases, and 10 bases stayed unmatched. Germline V lookup: CDR1 LNHDA, CDR2 SQIVND (reference sequence). CDR3 in amino acids: CASSNNRGGALNTEAFF. CDR3 bases: TGTGCCAGTAGTAACAACAGGGGGGGGGCCCTGAACACTGAAGCTTTCTTT.

This clone was seen only once. The chain links TRBV7-7 to TRBJ2-5; D is undetermined. Germline V gives CDR1 SSHAT, CDR2 FNYEAQ (reference sequence). Between the trimmed V and J ends, which lost 4 bases and 5 bases, there was a span of 11 bases. There are 13 residues in the CDR3. CDR3 bases: TGTGCCAGCAGCTCCTTCTCTAGGGAGACCCAGTACTTC. This gives the protein CASSSFSRETQYF.